One sample yielded the 21 T cell receptor beta chains listed below, sequenced in a study of cytotoxic CD8 clonotypes in ibrutinib-treated CLL. This table comes from immunoSEQ multiplex PCR, and its TCRdb copy is limited to in-frame clones, with some not included. Among hundreds of thousands of clones listed, 70% were seen once. Source: PBMCs, taken after 24 months of ibrutinib treatment. These TCRs come from a human donor with chronic lymphocytic leukemia.

V and J are TRBV9 and TRBJ2-7; 8 nucleotides agree with TRBD1. The CDR3 has 13 amino acids. The J segment lost 3 bases and the V segment lost 4 bases, leaving 3 bases of the junction unmatched. CDR1 SGDLS and CDR2 YYNGEE come from the germline V gene. The CDR3 DNA sequence: TGTGCCAGCAGCCAAGGACAGGGCTACGAGCAGTACTTC. Protein: CASSQGQGYEQYF. Combining the CDR3 with reference TRBV9 and TRBJ2-7 gives the whole variable domain DSGVTQTPKHLITATGQRVTLRCSPRSGDLSVYWYQQSLDQGLQFLIQYYNGEERAKGNILERFSAQQFPDLHSELNLSSLELGDSALYFCASSQGQGYEQYFGPGTRLTVT.

The chain combines TRBV25-1 with TRBJ2-3, with TRBD2 identical over 10 bases. V trimming: 7 bases; J trimming: 1 base; junction bases outside the gene matches: 11. Per the germline V gene, CDR1 is MGHDK and CDR2 is SYGVNS. The CDR3 length is 17 residues. The DNA for the CDR3 is TGTGCCAGCAAACAACCCGTTCTAGCGGGAGGCACAGATACGCAGTATTTT. As protein: CASKQPVLAGGTDTQYF.

The J gene is TRBJ2-7, the V gene TRBV29-1; 7 positions agree with TRBD1. CDR1 and CDR2 (germline): SQVTM, ANQGSEA. The CDR3 sequence is 12 residues long. Trimming took 6 bases from V and 4 from J; bases not matched to a gene: 6. The CDR3 region is CSVGETGYEQYF. CDR3 DNA: TGCAGCGTGGGAGAGACAGGGTACGAGCAGTACTTC.

The V call is TRBV18, the J call TRBJ2-7; 15 positions match TRBD2. V lost 3 bases, J lost 2 bases, and 5 bases stayed unmatched. CDR3 length: 17 amino acids. Germline V CDR1 and CDR2: KGHSH, LQKENI. In DNA, the CDR3 is TGTGCCAGCTCACCGCTGGGACTAGCGGGAGGTACCTACGAGCAGTACTTC. This sequence encodes CASSPLGLAGGTYEQYF.

In this sample, this clone turned up a few times. The chain is built from TRBV27 and TRBJ2-7; D gene unclear. The CDR3 length is 10 residues. CDR1 and CDR2 (germline): MNHEY, SMNVEV (reference sequence). Trimming shortened V by 7 bases and J by 3 bases, and 4 bases separated the two germline ends. The CDR3 region is CASTFYEQYF. CDR3 coding DNA: TGTGCCAGCACCTTCTACGAGCAGTACTTC.

Regarding this clone: The sample has other DNA sequences that encode this CDR3 too. The chain links TRBV18 to TRBJ2-3; TRBD1 might be the D (7 bases). The CDR3 totals 18 residues. Germline V lookup: CDR1 KGHSH, CDR2 LQKENI. V lost 3 bases to trimming and J lost 3 bases, with 22 bases between them. CDR3 coding DNA: TGTGCCAGCTCACCGCCGGAGGGTTTCGGGACAGAGACAGATACGCAGTATTTT. It yields the protein CASSPPEGFGTETDTQYF.

The chain joins TRBV10-1 to TRBJ2-5; 9 nucleotides match TRBD2. After removal of 7 bases from V and 5 bases from J, the junction contained 14 bases not matched to a gene. The CDR3 is 16 amino acids. Germline values: CDR1 WNHNN, CDR2 SYGVQD (reference sequence). As DNA, the CDR3 is TGCGCCAGCACGGGCGGCGGGAGGGCCCTCTGGGAGACCCAGTACTTC. Translating gives CASTGGGRALWETQYF.

The CDR3 DNA reads as TGTGCCAGCAGTTTATTGGACAGATACAATGAGCAGTTCTTC. It codes for CASSLLDRYNEQFF. The rearrangement links TRBV28 to TRBJ2-1; D is possibly TRBD1 (6 bases). The CDR3 consists of 14 residues. Germline CDR1 MDHEN, CDR2 SYDVKM. The ends were cut back, 1 base at V and 4 bases at J, with 8 bases in the middle.

The CDR3: CASSRVTGGASDTQYF. The CDR3 nucleotides read TGCGCCAGCAGCAGGGTGACAGGGGGCGCATCAGATACGCAGTATTTT. V is TRBV5-1 and J is TRBJ2-3, with TRBD1 matching 10 bases. This CDR3 has 16 residues. Trimming removed 4 bases from V and 4 bases from J; junction bases left unmatched: 9. Germline CDR1 reads SGHRS; CDR2 reads YFSETQ.

CDR3 DNA sequence: TGTGCCAGTAATAGCGGGAATAACAATGAGCAGTTCTTC. The encoded protein is CASNSGNNNEQFF. This sequence joins TRBV2 and TRBJ2-1, with 8 bases identical to TRBD2. This CDR3 is built from 13 residues. V shed 9 bases and J 5 bases; nucleotides not matched to a gene: 6. Germline CDR1 and CDR2: SNHLY and FYNNEI.

This sequence joins TRBV7-2 and TRBJ1-4; a possible D gene is TRBD1 (5 bases). The CDR3 consists of 15 residues. Germline assignment: CDR1 SGHTA and CDR2 FQGNSA. The V end lost 1 base, the J end lost 4 bases, and 10 bases lay between the germline ends. CDR3 bases: TGTGCCAGCAGCTTAGTGGGGGGAGTTAATGAAAAACTGTTTTTT. It translates to CASSLVGGVNEKLFF.

The chain carries TRBV6-4 and TRBJ2-1; the D gene is possibly TRBD2 (5 bases). The CDR3 has 14 amino acids. Between the trimmed V and J ends, which lost 4 bases and 4 bases, there was a span of 11 bases. Germline lookup yields CDR1 MRHNA and CDR2 SNTAGT. This chain's CDR3 is CASSADSVYNEQFF. The CDR3 region has the DNA TGTGCCAGCAGTGCGGATAGCGTTTACAATGAGCAGTTCTTC.

The CDR3 DNA sequence: TGTGCCAGCAGTCTCGTGTATCTAGCTGCCTCCTACGAGCAGTACTTC. This codes for CASSLVYLAASYEQYF. The chain uses TRBV27 and TRBJ2-7; D perhaps matches TRBD2 (5 bases). CDR3 length equals 16 residues. The V end lost 5 bases, the J end lost 0 bases, and 17 bases lay between the germline ends. The germline gives CDR1 MNHEY, CDR2 SMNVEV (reference sequence).

The chain carries TRBV28 and TRBJ2-3, with TRBD2 as a possible D gene (5 bases). The germline V gene encodes CDR1 MDHEN and CDR2 SYDVKM. The CDR3 runs 14 residues. The V end lost 5 bases, the J end lost 4 bases, and 13 bases lay between the germline ends. This CDR3 is CASSLGVTPDTQYF. The CDR3 region has the DNA TGTGCCAGCAGTCTGGGAGTTACCCCAGATACGCAGTATTTT. Full variable domain (rest looked up from reference TRBV28 and TRBJ2-3): DVKVTQSSRYLVKRTGEKVFLECVQDMDHENMFWYRQDPGLGLRLIYFSYDVKMKEKGDIPEGYSVSREKKERFSLILESASTNQTSMYLCASSLGVTPDTQYFGPGTRLTVL.

The chain couples TRBV7-9 to TRBJ2-1; no reliable D call. The CDR3 is made up of 13 amino acids. The germline V and J ends were trimmed by 0 bases and 6 bases, with 6 bases remaining between them. Germline CDR1 and CDR2: SEHNR and FQNEAQ (reference sequence). In nucleotides, the CDR3 is TGTGCCAGCAGCTTAGCGGGCCTCAATGAGCAGTTCTTC. Encoded protein: CASSLAGLNEQFF.

The chain uses TRBV5-4 and TRBJ2-1; 12 nucleotides match TRBD2. The CDR3 totals 15 residues. From germline, CDR1 is SGHNT and CDR2 YYREEE (reference sequence). Losses at the gene ends were 0 bases for V and 9 bases for J; bases not matched to a gene: 4. The CDR3 DNA is TGTGCCAGCAGCTTGGTACTAGCGGGGGGCACTGAGCAGTTCTTC. Protein sequence: CASSLVLAGGTEQFF.

This chain links TRBV5-1 with TRBJ2-7, with 11 bases aligning to TRBD2. After removal of 0 bases from V and 6 bases from J, the junction contained 2 bases not matched to a gene. CDR3 length equals 14 residues. Germline loops: CDR1 SGHRS, CDR2 YFSETQ. This CDR3 is CASSLGTSGSEQYF. DNA of the CDR3: TGCGCCAGCAGCTTGGGTACTAGCGGGAGCGAGCAGTACTTC.

This rearrangement joins TRBV29-1 to TRBJ2-7; 9 bases line up with TRBD1. CDR1 and CDR2 (germline): SQVTM, ANQGSEA. The CDR3 totals 14 residues. Unmatched junction bases numbered 8, after V lost 7 bases and J lost 1 base. The DNA for the CDR3 is TGCAGCGCCCTGGGACAGGGATATTCCTACGAGCAGTACTTC. It yields the protein CSALGQGYSYEQYF.

In DNA form, the CDR3 reads TGCGCCAGCAGCCGTACGAGGGGCAGCGGCTATGGCTACACCTTC. Protein: CASSRTRGSGYGYTF. The chain couples TRBV4-3 to TRBJ1-2; perhaps TRBD1 as D (5 bases). Germline CDR1 is LGHNA and CDR2 is YSLEER. The CDR3 is made up of 15 amino acids. Trimming left V 4 bases short and J 4 bases short, with 16 bases between.

The V gene is TRBV7-2, the J gene TRBJ1-1, with D hard to call. This CDR3 spans 14 amino acids. Trimming removed 4 bases from V and 3 bases from J, with 12 bases in between. CDR1 is SGHTA, CDR2 FQGNSA, per germline. CDR3 residues: CASSWAGSHTEAFF. CDR3 bases: TGTGCCAGCAGCTGGGCCGGGTCTCACACTGAAGCTTTCTTT.

This clone is a singleton in its sample. The chain uses TRBV27 and TRBJ2-7, with 11 bases identical to TRBD2. J gave up 6 bases and V 3 bases, and 7 bases lay outside the gene matches. This CDR3 spans 15 amino acids. Germline lookup yields CDR1 MNHEY and CDR2 SMNVEV (reference sequence). The CDR3 nucleotides read TGTGCCAGCAGTTTCTCCCTAGCGGGAGGCGGCGAGCAGTACTTC. It codes for CASSFSLAGGGEQYF.